This T cell receptor (beta chain) originates from a study of blood T cell repertoires in COVID-19. Some clones are missing from TCRdb's copy, which holds only in-frame ones; the method was immunoSEQ multiplex PCR. Found here are more than 250,000 clones, 75% to 90% of them singletons; the top ten hold approximately 6%. The CDR3 extends over 15 amino acids. V trimming: 0 bases; J trimming: 6 bases; junction bases outside the gene matches: 5. Germline lookup yields CDR1 SGHRS and CDR2 YFSETQ. The V call is TRBV5-1, the J call TRBJ1-5; 8 nucleotides agree with TRBD1. This TCR was recovered from a woman between 50 and 59 years old with COVID-19, enrolled during active disease. Sequences were obtained from peripheral blood. Here the CDR3 reads CASSLGTGLSQPQHF. The CDR3 DNA follows: TGCGCCAGCAGCTTGGGGACAGGGCTATCTCAGCCCCAGCATTTT.